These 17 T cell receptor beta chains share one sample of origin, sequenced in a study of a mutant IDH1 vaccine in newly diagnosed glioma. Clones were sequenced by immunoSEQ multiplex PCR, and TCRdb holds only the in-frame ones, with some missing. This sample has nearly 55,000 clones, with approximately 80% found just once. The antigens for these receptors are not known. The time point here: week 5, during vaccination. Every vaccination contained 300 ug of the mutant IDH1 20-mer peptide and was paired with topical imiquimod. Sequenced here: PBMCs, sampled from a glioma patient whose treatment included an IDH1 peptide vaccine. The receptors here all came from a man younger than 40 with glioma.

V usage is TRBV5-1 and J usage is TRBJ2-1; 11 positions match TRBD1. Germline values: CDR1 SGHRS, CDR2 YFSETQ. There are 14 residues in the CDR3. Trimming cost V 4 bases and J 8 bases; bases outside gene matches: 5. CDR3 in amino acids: CASSRGQGAYEQFF. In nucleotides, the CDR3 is TGCGCCAGCAGCAGAGGACAGGGGGCATATGAGCAGTTCTTC. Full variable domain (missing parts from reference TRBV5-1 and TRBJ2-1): KAGVTQTPRYLIKTRGQQVTLSCSPISGHRSVSWYQQTPGQGLQFLFEYFSETQRNKGNFPGRFSGRQFSNSRSEMNVSTLELGDSALYLCASSRGQGAYEQFFGPGTRLTVL.

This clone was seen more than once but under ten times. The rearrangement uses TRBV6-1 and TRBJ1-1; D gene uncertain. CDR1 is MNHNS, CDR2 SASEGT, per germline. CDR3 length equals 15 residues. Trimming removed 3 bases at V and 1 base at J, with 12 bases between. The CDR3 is CASSDFGRSNTEAFF. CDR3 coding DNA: TGTGCCAGCAGTGACTTTGGGCGGTCGAACACTGAAGCTTTCTTT.

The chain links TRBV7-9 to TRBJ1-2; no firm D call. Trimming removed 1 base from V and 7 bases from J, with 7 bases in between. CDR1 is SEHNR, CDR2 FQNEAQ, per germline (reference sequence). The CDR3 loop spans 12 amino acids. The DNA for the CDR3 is TGTGCCAGCAGCTTAGAACGGGCTGGCTACACCTTC. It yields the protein CASSLERAGYTF.

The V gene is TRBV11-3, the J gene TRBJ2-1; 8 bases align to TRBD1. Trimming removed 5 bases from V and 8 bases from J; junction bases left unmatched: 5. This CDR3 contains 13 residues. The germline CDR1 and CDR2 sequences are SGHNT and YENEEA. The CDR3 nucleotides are TGTGCCAGCAGCAGCAGGGGGCTGGATGAGCAGTTCTTC. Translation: CASSSRGLDEQFF.

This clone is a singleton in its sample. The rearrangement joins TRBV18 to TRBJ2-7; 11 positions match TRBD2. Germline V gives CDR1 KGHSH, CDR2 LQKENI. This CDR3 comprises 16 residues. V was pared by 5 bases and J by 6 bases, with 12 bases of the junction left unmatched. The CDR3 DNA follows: TGTGCCAGCTCATCGGGTACGGGACTAGCGGCCCGCGAGCAGTACTTC. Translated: CASSSGTGLAAREQYF.

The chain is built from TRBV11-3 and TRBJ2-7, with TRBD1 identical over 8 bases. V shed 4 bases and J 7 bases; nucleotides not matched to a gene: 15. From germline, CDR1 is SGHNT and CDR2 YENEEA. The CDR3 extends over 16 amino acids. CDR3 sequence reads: CASSSGSGTGVWEQYF. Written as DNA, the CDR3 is TGTGCCAGCAGCTCCGGATCAGGGACAGGCGTCTGGGAGCAGTACTTC.

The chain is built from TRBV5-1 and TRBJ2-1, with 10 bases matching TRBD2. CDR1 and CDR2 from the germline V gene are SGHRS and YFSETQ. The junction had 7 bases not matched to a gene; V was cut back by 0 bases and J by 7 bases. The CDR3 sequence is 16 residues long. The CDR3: CASSLVPAGGLNEQFF. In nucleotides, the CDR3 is TGCGCCAGCAGCTTGGTTCCAGCGGGGGGGCTGAATGAGCAGTTCTTC.

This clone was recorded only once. CDR3 residues: CASSSRIGSGYGYTF. DNA of the CDR3: TGTGCCAGCAGTTCCAGGATAGGCAGCGGCTATGGCTACACCTTC. The V and J genes are TRBV28 and TRBJ1-2; no clear D. The CDR3 runs 15 residues. Per the germline V gene, CDR1 is MDHEN and CDR2 is SYDVKM. Trimming stripped 4 bases from V and 4 bases from J, with 16 bases between.

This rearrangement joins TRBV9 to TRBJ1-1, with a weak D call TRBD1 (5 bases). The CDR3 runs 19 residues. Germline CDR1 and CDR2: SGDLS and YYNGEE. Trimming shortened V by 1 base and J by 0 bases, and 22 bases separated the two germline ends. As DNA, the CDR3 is TGTGCCAGCAGCGTATTCCTCAACGGGGGAGAAGGGGTGAACACTGAAGCTTTCTTT. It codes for CASSVFLNGGEGVNTEAFF.

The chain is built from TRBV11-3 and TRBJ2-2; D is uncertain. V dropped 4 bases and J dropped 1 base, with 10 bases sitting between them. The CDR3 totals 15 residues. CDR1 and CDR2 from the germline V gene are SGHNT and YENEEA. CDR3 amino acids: CASSSGRLNTGELFF. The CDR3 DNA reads TGTGCCAGCAGCTCCGGACGGCTGAACACCGGGGAGCTGTTTTTT.

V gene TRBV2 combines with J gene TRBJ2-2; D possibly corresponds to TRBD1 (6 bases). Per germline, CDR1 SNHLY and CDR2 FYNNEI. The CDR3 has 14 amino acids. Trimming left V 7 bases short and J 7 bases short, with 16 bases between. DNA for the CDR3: TGTGCCAGCAACAGAAAGGACAGCCGCGGGGAGCTGTTTTTT. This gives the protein CASNRKDSRGELFF.

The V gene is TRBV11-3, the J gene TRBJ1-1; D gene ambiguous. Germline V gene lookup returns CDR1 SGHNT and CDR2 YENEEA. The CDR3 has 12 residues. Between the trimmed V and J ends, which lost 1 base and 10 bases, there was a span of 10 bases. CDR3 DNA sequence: TGTGCCAGCAGCTTAGGGGCCTCAGGAGCTTTCTTT. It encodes CASSLGASGAFF.

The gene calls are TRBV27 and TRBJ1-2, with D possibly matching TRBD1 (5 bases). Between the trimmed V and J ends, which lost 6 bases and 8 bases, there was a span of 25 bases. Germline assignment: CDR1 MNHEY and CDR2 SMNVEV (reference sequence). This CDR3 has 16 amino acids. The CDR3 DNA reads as TGTGCCAGCAGACCCGGGATGGGGCCCCGGGCAGGCGGCTACACCTTC. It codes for CASRPGMGPRAGGYTF.

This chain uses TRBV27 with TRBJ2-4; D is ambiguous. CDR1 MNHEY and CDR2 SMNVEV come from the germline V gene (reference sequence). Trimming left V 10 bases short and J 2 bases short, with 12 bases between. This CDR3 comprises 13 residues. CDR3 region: CANGQVTKNIQYF. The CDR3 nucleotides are TGTGCCAACGGGCAGGTGACCAAAAACATTCAGTACTTC.

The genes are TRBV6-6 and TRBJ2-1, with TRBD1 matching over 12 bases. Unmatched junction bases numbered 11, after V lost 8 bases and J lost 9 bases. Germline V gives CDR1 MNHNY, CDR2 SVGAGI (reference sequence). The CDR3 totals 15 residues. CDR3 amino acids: CASAPRGQGAIEQFF. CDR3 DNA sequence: TGTGCCAGCGCCCCTCGGGGACAGGGGGCAATTGAGCAGTTCTTC.

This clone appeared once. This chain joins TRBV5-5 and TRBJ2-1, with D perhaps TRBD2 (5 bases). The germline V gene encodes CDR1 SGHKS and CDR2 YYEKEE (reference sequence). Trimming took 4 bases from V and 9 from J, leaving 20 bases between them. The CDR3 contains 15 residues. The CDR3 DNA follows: TGTGCCAGCAGCCACGGGCCGGGTTCGGGGTTTGAGCAGTTCTTC. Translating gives CASSHGPGSGFEQFF.

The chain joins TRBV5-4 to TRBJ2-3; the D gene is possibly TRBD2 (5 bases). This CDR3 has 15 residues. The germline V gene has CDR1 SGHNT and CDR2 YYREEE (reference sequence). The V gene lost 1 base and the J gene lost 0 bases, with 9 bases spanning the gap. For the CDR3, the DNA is TGTGCCAGCAGCTTGACGGGAAGGAGCACAGATACGCAGTATTTT. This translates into CASSLTGRSTDTQYF.